This T cell receptor (beta chain) was sequenced for a study of technical replicates of blood from several donors. This clone was seen a few times. Using immunoSEQ multiplex PCR, the repertoire was profiled, and TCRdb retains in-frame clones only, with some absent. Seen here are 98,000 or so clones, nearly 97% observed once, and the top ten hold over 0.2%. V shed 6 bases and J 5 bases; nucleotides not matched to a gene: 10. Germline CDR1 reads LNHDA; CDR2 reads SQIVND (reference sequence). The CDR3 is 16 residues long. V is TRBV19 and J is TRBJ2-1; TRBD1 matches 10 bases. What was sequenced was T cells isolated from PBMCs. The receptor was derived from a human donor in good health. CDR3 protein: CASRKPGTGEHNEQFF. The CDR3 coding sequence is TGTGCCAGTAGGAAACCCGGGACAGGGGAACACAATGAGCAGTTCTTC.